The TCR beta chain under discussion was sequenced for a study of early T cells in non-severe SARS-CoV-2 infection. As part of library construction, unique molecular identifiers were attached to individual cDNA molecules. TCRdb re-called the 5' RACE reads with MiXCR, one entry per CDR3 protein. The repertoire consists of tens of thousands of distinct CDR3 sequences, with over 4.5% occurring once and the leading ten covering around 5.9%. This clonotype was counted ten times or more. Its antigen is currently unknown. General study findings and limits: Anti-spike CD8 specificities were favored by VDJdb matching, whose results missed private and CD4 specificities.

Germline values: CDR1 SGHNT, CDR2 YYREEE (reference sequence). Trimming stripped 4 bases from V and 1 base from J, with 12 bases between. The CDR3 runs to 15 residues. The receptor's source is an adult who was a healthcare worker with PCR-confirmed SARS-CoV-2 infection or an uninfected control (not recorded which). The genes are TRBV5-4 and TRBJ2-1; a possible D gene is TRBD2 (6 bases). The input for sequencing was whole blood, taken at baseline. The CDR3 DNA reads TGTGCCAGCAGCCTACTCGGGAGTTCCTACAATGAGCAGTTCTTC. Translated, it gives CASSLLGSSYNEQFF.